This T cell receptor beta chain was observed in a study of human T cells and chemical hapten exposure. Whole-study context: Skin of the upper inner arm, approximately 2 cm by approximately 2 cm, received 2% DPC for sensitization.

This clonotype was seen at least ten times. Its specificity is unknown. TCRdb recomputed calls from the RACE reads with MiXCR, one row per CDR3 protein. The sample has tens of thousands of distinct CDR3 sequences, approximately 11% seen once. Time point of the sample: patch test 3, about 24 weeks after DPC sensitization. The treatment here: therapeutic diphenylcyclopropenone sensitization with weekly scalp DPC. Those who donated were patients with alopecia, 18 to 70 years of age, and suitable for DPC. Unfractionated whole blood was the source of the extracted total RNA. CDR3 length: 14 amino acids. Trimming took 3 bases from V and 5 from J, leaving 10 bases between them. Germline CDR1 and CDR2: SEHNR and FQNEAQ (reference sequence). Study results and caveats: Expanded TCRs were compared with controls, and the expanded TCRs formed significantly more large CDR3 similarity clusters.

The rearrangement joins TRBV7-9 to TRBJ1-4; D possibly corresponds to TRBD1 (5 bases). The source material was whole blood, sampled in connection with sensitization to the hapten diphenylcyclopropenone (DPC). The TCR originated in a woman aged 25 to 39 with alopecia areata. Some clones in this sample may be carry-over from other donors' samples. The CDR3 region is CASSLGQGNEKLFF. The CDR3, as DNA: TGTGCCAGCAGCTTGGGGCAGGGAAATGAAAAACTGTTTTTT.